The clone carrying this T cell receptor (beta chain) was seen a single time. V was cut by 6 bases and J by 0 bases, with 8 bases left in between. CDR1 MNHEY and CDR2 SMNVEV come from the germline V gene (reference sequence). The CDR3 has 14 amino acids. TCRdb keeps only in-frame clones here, not all; method: immunoSEQ multiplex PCR. The repertoire consists of approximately 89,000 clones, with around 94% occurring once and the leading ten covering approximately 0.42%. The data derive from a study of technical replicates of blood from several donors. The clonotype was recovered from a human donor in good health. The chain is built from TRBV27 and TRBJ2-2, with no clear D. Input material: T cells isolated from PBMCs. The CDR3 loop reads CASSEFTNTGELFF. In DNA form, the CDR3 reads TGTGCCAGCAGCGAGTTTACGAACACCGGGGAGCTGTTTTTT.